A single sample is the source of the 7 T cell receptor beta chains below, sequenced in a study of T cell responses to AZD1222 COVID-19 vaccine. The repertoire was sequenced with immunoSEQ multiplex PCR; TCRdb's copy has only in-frame clones and lacks some. Of 95,000 to 110,000 clones listed, about 93% are singletons. Sequencing was performed on peripheral blood, taken on day 0 of AZD1222 vaccination. The origin of the receptors is an adult in good health.

The chain is built from TRBV7-3 and TRBJ1-6; 7 positions agree with TRBD1. Germline assignment: CDR1 SGHTA and CDR2 FQGTGA. Germline trimming cut 2 bases from V and 5 bases from J; bases unmatched to any gene: 0. This CDR3 is 14 amino acids long. The CDR3 nucleotides read TGTGCCAGCAGCTTACAGGGGGATAATTCACCCCTCCACTTT. Its protein is CASSLQGDNSPLHF. Looking up the rest from reference TRBV7-3 and TRBJ1-6 gives the full variable domain: GAGVSQTPSNKVTEKGKYVELRCDPISGHTALYWYRQSLGQGPEFLIYFQGTGAADDSGLPNDRFFAVRPEGSVSTLKIQRTERGDSAVYLCASSLQGDNSPLHFGNGTRLTVT.

CDR3 sequence: CAISELTSGHQETQYF. The CDR3 region has the DNA TGTGCCATCAGTGAGCTGACTAGCGGGCACCAAGAGACCCAGTACTTC. This rearrangement joins TRBV10-3 to TRBJ2-5, with 10 positions matching TRBD2. This CDR3 has 16 amino acids. CDR1 is ENHRY and CDR2 is SYGVKD in the germline V gene. After removal of 2 bases from V and 0 bases from J, the junction contained 3 bases not matched to a gene.

The chain links TRBV9 to TRBJ2-1, with 11 bases matching TRBD2. Per germline, CDR1 SGDLS and CDR2 YYNGEE. The CDR3 contains 15 residues. Trimming at V came to 3 bases and at J to 4 bases, leaving 3 bases not matched to a gene. CDR3 sequence reads: CASSEGLAAYNEQFF. The CDR3 DNA sequence: TGTGCCAGCAGCGAGGGACTAGCGGCATACAATGAGCAGTTCTTC.

This rearrangement joins TRBV19 to TRBJ1-4, with D possibly TRBD1 on 6 matching bases. The CDR3 length is 15 residues. Trimming removed 6 bases at V and 5 bases at J, with 16 bases between. Germline values: CDR1 LNHDA, CDR2 SQIVND (reference sequence). The CDR3 nucleotides are TGTGCCAGTAGCCGAGCCGGGACACCGAATGAAAAACTGTTTTTT. Protein: CASSRAGTPNEKLFF.

This clone has a single count. V and J are TRBV2 and TRBJ2-3; weak D call: TRBD2 (5 bases). The CDR3 spans 14 residues. Germline lookup yields CDR1 SNHLY and CDR2 FYNNEI. V dropped 4 bases and J dropped 6 bases, with 14 bases sitting between them. CDR3 region: CASSAVARGDTQYF. CDR3 nucleotide sequence: TGTGCCAGCAGTGCGGTAGCGAGAGGGGATACGCAGTATTTT. The full variable domain, rest sourced from reference TRBV2 and TRBJ2-3, is EPEVTQTPSHQVTQMGQEVILRCVPISNHLYFYWYRQILGQKVEFLVSFYNNEISEKSEIFDDQFSVERPDGSNFTLKIRSTKLEDSAMYFCASSAVARGDTQYFGPGTRLTVL.

The chain is built from TRBV10-3 and TRBJ2-3; either TRBD1 or TRBD2 may fit D (5 bases each). This CDR3 is 14 amino acids long. The V end was cut by 10 bases, the J end by 0 bases, with 14 bases between. Germline assignment: CDR1 ENHRY and CDR2 SYGVKD. The CDR3 bases are TGTGCCACAAGGGACGGTACTAGCACAGATACGCAGTATTTT. Translation: CATRDGTSTDTQYF.

This clone was picked up a small number of times. V and J are TRBV10-3 and TRBJ1-3; D may be TRBD1 (5 bases). With 4 bases removed from V and 0 bases from J, the gap between germline ends came to 10 bases. The CDR3 covers 15 residues. Per germline, CDR1 ENHRY and CDR2 SYGVKD. For the CDR3, the DNA is TGTGCCATCAGTGTCGGGACGGCCTCTGGAAACACCATATATTTT. Translated, it gives CAISVGTASGNTIYF.